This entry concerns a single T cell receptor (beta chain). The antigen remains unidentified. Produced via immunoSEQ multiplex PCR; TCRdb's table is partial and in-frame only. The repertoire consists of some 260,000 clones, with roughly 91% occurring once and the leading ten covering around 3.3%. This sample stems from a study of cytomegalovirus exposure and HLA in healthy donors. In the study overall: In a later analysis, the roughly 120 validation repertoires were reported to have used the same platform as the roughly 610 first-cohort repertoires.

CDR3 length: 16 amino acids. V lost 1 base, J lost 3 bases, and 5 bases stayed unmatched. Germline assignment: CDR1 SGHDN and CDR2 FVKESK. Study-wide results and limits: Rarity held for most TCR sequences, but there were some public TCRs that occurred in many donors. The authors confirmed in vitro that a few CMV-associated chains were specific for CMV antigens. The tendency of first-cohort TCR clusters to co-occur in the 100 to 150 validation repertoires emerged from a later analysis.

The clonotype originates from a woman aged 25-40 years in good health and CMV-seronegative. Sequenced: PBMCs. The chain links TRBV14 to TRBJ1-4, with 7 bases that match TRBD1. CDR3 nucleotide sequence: TGTGCCAGCAGCCAAGCCAGGACAGGTCCTAATGAAAAACTGTTTTTT. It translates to CASSQARTGPNEKLFF.